Each of the 8 T cell receptor beta chains below was sequenced from the same sample in a study of regulatory T cells in long-lasting Graves disease. Construction of TCR beta libraries relied on iRepertoire HTBI primers and on Arm-PCR targeting CDR3 regions. TCRdb itself ran the multiplex PCR reads through MiXCR, one entry per CDR3 protein. The sample lists some 490,000 distinct CDR3 sequences; around 12% were seen once. As for time point: newly diagnosed GD, antithyroid drugs for less than 3 months. After RNA was extracted from PBMCs, the TCR library was made from it. This sample also appeared in a second study, on T cells in Graves' hyperthyroidism and ophthalmopathy.

The sample in question was peripheral blood mononuclear cells (PBMCs), obtained at new diagnosis, from a patient treated with antithyroid drugs. These receptors all stem from a woman aged 25 to 39 with Graves disease.

With regard to this clonotype: A much larger clone lies one base from this, so it may be a read error. The chain employs TRBV20-1 and TRBJ2-1, with D perhaps TRBD2 (5 bases). The CDR3 is made up of 17 amino acids. The germline V gene encodes CDR1 DFQATT and CDR2 SNEGSKA (reference sequence). CDR3 sequence (DNA): TGCAGCGCGCTAGAGCTGTCAGTGACGAGGGCCTACAATGAGCAGTTCTTC. Translated, it gives CSALELSVTRAYNEQFF.

Ten or more counts support this clonotype. The chain recombines TRBV19 with TRBJ1-2; D not resolved. Trimming removed 8 bases from V and 0 bases from J, with 13 bases in between. This CDR3 is 14 amino acids long. Germline assignment: CDR1 LNHDA and CDR2 SQIVND (reference sequence). The CDR3 loop reads CASRRGGPNYGYTF. CDR3 DNA sequence: TGTGCCAGTCGCCGGGGAGGCCCTAACTATGGCTACACCTTC.

The sample holds many counts of this clonotype. The chain links TRBV20-1 to TRBJ2-1; D is possibly TRBD1 (6 bases). Per germline, CDR1 DFQATT and CDR2 SNEGSKA (reference sequence). The CDR3 is made up of 13 amino acids. The V and J ends lost 6 bases and 4 bases respectively, with 13 bases between them. CDR3 nucleotides: TGCAGTGCCCGTTTAGGGGGATACAATGAGCAGTTCTTC. This gives the protein CSARLGGYNEQFF.

This clonotype occurred many times. The rearrangement joins TRBV20-1 to TRBJ1-6; D perhaps matches TRBD1 (6 bases). The CDR3 has 15 amino acids. The V and J ends lost 7 bases and 10 bases respectively, with 23 bases between them. CDR1 DFQATT and CDR2 SNEGSKA come from the germline V gene (reference sequence). DNA of the CDR3: TGCAGTGTCCTGGCCAGGGGCAGGGTTAGATCACCCCTCCACTTT. Protein product: CSVLARGRVRSPLHF.

This clonotype appeared a few times. This chain links TRBV11-2 with TRBJ1-6, with D hard to call. V lost 5 bases to trimming and J lost 4 bases, with 12 bases between them. The CDR3 consists of 15 residues. Looked up from germline, CDR1 is SGHAT and CDR2 is FQNNGV. CDR3 sequence (DNA): TGTGCCAGCAGCCAAGGTGGAGGGTATAATTCACCCCTCCACTTT. It yields the protein CASSQGGGYNSPLHF.

This clonotype was picked up many times. V and J are TRBV6-5 and TRBJ2-5; D is uncertain. In germline, CDR1 is MNHEY, CDR2 SVGAGI. V shed 2 bases and J shed 5 bases, with 9 bases lying between them. This CDR3 contains 13 residues. CDR3 coding DNA: TGTGCCAGCAGTTACAGGCATGGGGAGACCCAGTACTTC. Its translation is CASSYRHGETQYF.

The CDR3 spells CAWSLGDSYEQYF. The CDR3 nucleotides read TGTGCCTGGAGTCTGGGGGACTCCTACGAGCAGTACTTC. V gene TRBV30 combines with J gene TRBJ2-7; TRBD1 or TRBD2 may be the D gene (5 bases each). The CDR3 covers 13 residues. The V end was cut by 2 bases, the J end by 0 bases, with 8 bases between. The V gene's germline CDR1 is GTSNPN and CDR2 SVGIG (reference sequence).

The J gene is TRBJ2-1, the V gene TRBV11-2; TRBD2 matches at 7 bases. After removal of 2 bases from V and 12 bases from J, the junction contained 19 bases not matched to a gene. Germline V gene sequence: CDR1 SGHAT, CDR2 FQNNGV. This CDR3 spans 17 amino acids. CDR3 DNA: TGTGCCAGCAGCTTATCTGGGTCGGGAGGCCTCCTTTCGGGGCAGTTCTTC. The encoded protein is CASSLSGSGGLLSGQFF.